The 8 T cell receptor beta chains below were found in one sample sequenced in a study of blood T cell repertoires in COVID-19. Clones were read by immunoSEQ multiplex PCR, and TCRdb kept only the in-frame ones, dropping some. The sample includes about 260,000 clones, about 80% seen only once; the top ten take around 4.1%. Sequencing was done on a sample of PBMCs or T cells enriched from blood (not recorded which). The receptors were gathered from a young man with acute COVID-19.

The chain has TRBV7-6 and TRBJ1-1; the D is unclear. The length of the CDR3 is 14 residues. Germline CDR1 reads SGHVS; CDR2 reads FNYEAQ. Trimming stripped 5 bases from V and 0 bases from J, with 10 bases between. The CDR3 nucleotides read TGTGCCAGCAGCCCCCAAGAGATGAACACTGAAGCTTTCTTT. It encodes CASSPQEMNTEAFF.

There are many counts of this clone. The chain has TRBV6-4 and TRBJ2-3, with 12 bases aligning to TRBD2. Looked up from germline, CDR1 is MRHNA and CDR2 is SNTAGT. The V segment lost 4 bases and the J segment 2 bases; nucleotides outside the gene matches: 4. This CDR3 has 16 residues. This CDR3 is CASSVASGGATDTQYF. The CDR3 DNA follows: TGTGCCAGCAGTGTCGCTAGCGGGGGGGCCACAGATACGCAGTATTTT.

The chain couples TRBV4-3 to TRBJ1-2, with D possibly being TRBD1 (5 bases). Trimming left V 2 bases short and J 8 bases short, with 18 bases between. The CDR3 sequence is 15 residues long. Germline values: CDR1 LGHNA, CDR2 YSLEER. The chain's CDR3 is CASSQRGGGGSGYTF. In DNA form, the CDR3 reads TGCGCCAGCAGCCAAAGGGGAGGCGGCGGCTCGGGCTACACCTTC.

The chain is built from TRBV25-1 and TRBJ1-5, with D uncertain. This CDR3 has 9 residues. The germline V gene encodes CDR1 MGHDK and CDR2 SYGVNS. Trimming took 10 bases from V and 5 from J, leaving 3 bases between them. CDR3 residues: CATYQPQHF. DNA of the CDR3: TGTGCCACCTATCAGCCCCAGCATTTT.

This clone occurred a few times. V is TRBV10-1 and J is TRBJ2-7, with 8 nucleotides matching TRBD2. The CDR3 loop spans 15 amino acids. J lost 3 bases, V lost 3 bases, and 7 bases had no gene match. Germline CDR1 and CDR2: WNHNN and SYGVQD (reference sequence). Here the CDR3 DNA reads TGCGCCAGCAGTGACGAAGCGGGAGAAATCTACGAGCAGTACGTC. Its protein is CASSDEAGEIYEQYV.

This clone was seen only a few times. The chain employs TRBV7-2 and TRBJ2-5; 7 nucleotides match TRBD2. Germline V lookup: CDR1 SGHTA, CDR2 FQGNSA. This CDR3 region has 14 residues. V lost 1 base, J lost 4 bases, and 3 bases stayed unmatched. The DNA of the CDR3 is TGTGCCAGCAGCTTAGTTGCGGGAGCAGAGACCCAGTACTTC. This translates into CASSLVAGAETQYF.

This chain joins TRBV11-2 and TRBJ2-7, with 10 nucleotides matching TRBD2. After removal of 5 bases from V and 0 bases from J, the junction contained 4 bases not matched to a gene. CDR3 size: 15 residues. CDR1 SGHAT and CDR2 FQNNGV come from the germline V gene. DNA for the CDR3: TGTGCCAGCAGCAATAGCGGGGGGACCTCCTACGAGCAGTACGTC. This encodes CASSNSGGTSYEQYV.

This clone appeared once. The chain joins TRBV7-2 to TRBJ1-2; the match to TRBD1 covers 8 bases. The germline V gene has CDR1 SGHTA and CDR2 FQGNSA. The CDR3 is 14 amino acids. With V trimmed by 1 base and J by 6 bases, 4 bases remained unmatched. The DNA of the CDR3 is TGTGCCAGCAGCTTAGAGACAGGGGCGGATGGCTACACCTTC. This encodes CASSLETGADGYTF. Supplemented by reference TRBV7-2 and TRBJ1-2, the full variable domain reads GAGVSQSPSNKVTEKGKDVELRCDPISGHTALYWYRQSLGQGLEFLIYFQGNSAPDKSGLPSDRFSAERTGGSVSTLTIQRTQQEDSAVYLCASSLETGADGYTFGSGTRLTVV.